This is a list of T cell receptor beta chains from one sample in a study of blood T cell repertoires in COVID-19. Profiling relied on immunoSEQ multiplex PCR, and the TCRdb table lists in-frame clones only, not all of them. The table records approximately 200,000 clones, roughly nine tenths of them present only once. Sequencing used peripheral blood. These receptors all come from a man between 25 and 39 years old with acute or convalescent COVID-19. Both conserved end residues are part of each CDR3. Fields, in order: V gene, CDR3 protein.

V gene: TRBV5-1
CDR3 protein: CASRPGLEPLYEQYF

V gene: TRBV19
CDR3 protein: CASSIPLSPGYTF

V gene: TRBV28
CDR3 protein: CASSFSGTGYGYTF

V gene: TRBV19
CDR3 protein: CASADRSNSNQPQHF

V gene: TRBV18
CDR3 protein: CASSPPQRGTSDTQYF

V gene: TRBV11-2
CDR3 protein: CASSLNGQNTYEKLFF

V gene: TRBV19
CDR3 protein: CASSGGLADYTDTQYF

V gene: TRBV16
CDR3 protein: CASSQVYEQFF

V gene: TRBV6-7
CDR3 protein: CASSPPGQGRDTEAFF

V gene: TRBV4-1
CDR3 protein: CASSPTGRTGELFF

V gene: TRBV29-1
CDR3 protein: CSVIEQGSNQPQHF

V gene: TRBV7-7
CDR3 protein: CATQAGGPFETQYF

V gene: TRBV2
CDR3 protein: CASSDRRLFF

V gene: TRBV28
CDR3 protein: CASSSRQGGHSNQPQHF

V gene: TRBV5-1
CDR3 protein: CASSLASGLTGELFF

V gene: TRBV3-1/TRBV3-2
CDR3 protein: CASSQSNIRNEQFF

V gene: TRBV7-3
CDR3 protein: CASSSGTGGPDTQYF

V gene: TRBV4-1
CDR3 protein: CASSQGLASYEQYF

V gene: TRBV6-1
CDR3 protein: CASSEEIDGSPYNEQFF

V gene: TRBV7-3
CDR3 protein: CASSSLGNNEQFF

V gene: TRBV3-1/TRBV3-2
CDR3 protein: CASSRRTSGGADEQFF

V gene: TRBV7-3
CDR3 protein: CASSLNAGIDEQYF

V gene: TRBV9
CDR3 protein: CASSVGATSHHHEQYF

V gene: TRBV15
CDR3 protein: CATSRDTYGYTF

V gene: TRBV7-7
CDR3 protein: CASSPGTGGPVSEAFF

V gene: TRBV12-3/TRBV12-4
CDR3 protein: CASSPSSGGARFF

V gene: TRBV7-9
CDR3 protein: CASSNTGFGQPQHF

V gene: TRBV18
CDR3 protein: CASSLRQENTGELFF

V gene: TRBV2
CDR3 protein: CAREGVAYGYTF

V gene: TRBV5-1
CDR3 protein: CASSLDGAGNTIYF

V gene: TRBV28
CDR3 protein: CASSSPLRTVRRQPQHF

V gene: TRBV25-1
CDR3 protein: CASSARTLNWDSPLHF

V gene: TRBV19
CDR3 protein: CASSISTGNNQPQHF

V gene: TRBV12-3/TRBV12-4
CDR3 protein: CASRPGQSEQFF

V gene: TRBV7-9
CDR3 protein: CASSFPERGTEAFF

V gene: TRBV28
CDR3 protein: CASSPGQRSYEQYF

V gene: TRBV5-1
CDR3 protein: CASSSTPLAGVNEQFF

V gene: TRBV12-3/TRBV12-4
CDR3 protein: CASTPDSFVYTF

V gene: TRBV9
CDR3 protein: CASSGTVNQPQHF

V gene: TRBV28
CDR3 protein: CASTIGQFYGYTF

V gene: TRBV7-3
CDR3 protein: CASSSLAGGADTQYF

V gene: TRBV3-1/TRBV3-2
CDR3 protein: CASSQLTVGNTIYF

V gene: TRBV12-5
CDR3 protein: CASGGQGGTEAFF